This entry lists 2 T cell receptor beta chains sequenced from one sample in a study of T cells expressing NK-cell markers. TCRdb re-called the 5' RACE reads; every CDR3 protein appears as one record, without DNA. The repertoire table contains 250,000 to 300,000 distinct CDR3 sequences. The sequencing sample was made of blood T cells: a sorted CD56 or NKG2C T cell subset, CD4+ or CD8+ T cells, or bulk PBMC T cells (not recorded which). All receptors come from a woman between 18 and 70 years old in good health.

The chain employs TRBV7-9 and TRBJ2-7; TCRdb proposes TRBD2, but this gene call is untestable without DNA. CDR3 size: 16 residues. Germline loops: CDR1 SEHNR, CDR2 FQNEAQ (reference sequence). CDR3 region: CASSPGLRALSYEQYF.

This chain links TRBV11-2 with TRBJ2-3; no DNA is available, so the TRBD2 call from TCRdb remains unchecked. This CDR3 has 14 residues. Germline assignment: CDR1 SGHAT and CDR2 FQNNGV. CDR3 sequence: CASSRPRSTDTQYF. Variable domain in full (rest from reference TRBV11-2 and TRBJ2-3): EAGVAQSPRYKIIEKRQSVAFWCNPISGHATLYWYQQILGQGPKLLIQFQNNGVVDDSQLPKDRFSAERLKGVDSTLKIQPAKLEDSAVYLCASSRPRSTDTQYFGPGTRLTVL.